The clone carrying this T cell receptor beta chain turned up a few times. This specimen comes from a study of regulatory T cells in long-lasting Graves disease. Per the germline V gene, CDR1 is DFQATT and CDR2 is SNEGSKA (reference sequence). This CDR3 has 18 residues. The V segment lost 0 bases and the J segment 2 bases; nucleotides outside the gene matches: 8. Arm-PCR with iRepertoire HTBI primers amplified the CDR3 regions for these TCR beta libraries. TCRdb used MiXCR to reprocess the multiplex PCR reads, holding one entry per CDR3 protein. The sample consists of about 560,000 distinct CDR3 sequences, around 15% of them appearing once. The time point: newly diagnosed GD, antithyroid drugs for less than 3 months. Scientists built the TCR library using RNA that was extracted from PBMCs. The same specimen was also included in a second study, on T cells in Graves' hyperthyroidism and ophthalmopathy. In that study: Among clonotypes expanded in thyroid above 0.001, most were also found in blood.

The TCR originated in a man aged 18 to 35 with Graves disease. The chain couples TRBV20-1 to TRBJ2-7; 15 bases line up with TRBD2. Specimen: peripheral blood mononuclear cells (PBMCs), collected at new diagnosis, from a patient treated with antithyroid drugs. CDR3 nucleotides: TGCAGTGCTAGAGATTTAGGACTAGCGGGAGGGCGAACCTACGAGCAGTACTTC. Its translation: CSARDLGLAGGRTYEQYF.